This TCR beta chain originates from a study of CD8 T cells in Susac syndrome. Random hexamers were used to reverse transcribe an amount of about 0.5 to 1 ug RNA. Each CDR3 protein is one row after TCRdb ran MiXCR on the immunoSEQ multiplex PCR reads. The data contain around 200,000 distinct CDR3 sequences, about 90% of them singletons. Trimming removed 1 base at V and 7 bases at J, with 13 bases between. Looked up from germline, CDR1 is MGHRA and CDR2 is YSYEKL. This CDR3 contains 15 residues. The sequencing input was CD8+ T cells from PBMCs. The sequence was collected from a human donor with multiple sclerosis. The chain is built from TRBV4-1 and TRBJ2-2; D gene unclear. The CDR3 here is CASSQVLGSVGELFF. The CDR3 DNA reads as TGCGCCAGCAGCCAAGTTCTGGGAAGTGTCGGGGAGCTGTTTTTT.